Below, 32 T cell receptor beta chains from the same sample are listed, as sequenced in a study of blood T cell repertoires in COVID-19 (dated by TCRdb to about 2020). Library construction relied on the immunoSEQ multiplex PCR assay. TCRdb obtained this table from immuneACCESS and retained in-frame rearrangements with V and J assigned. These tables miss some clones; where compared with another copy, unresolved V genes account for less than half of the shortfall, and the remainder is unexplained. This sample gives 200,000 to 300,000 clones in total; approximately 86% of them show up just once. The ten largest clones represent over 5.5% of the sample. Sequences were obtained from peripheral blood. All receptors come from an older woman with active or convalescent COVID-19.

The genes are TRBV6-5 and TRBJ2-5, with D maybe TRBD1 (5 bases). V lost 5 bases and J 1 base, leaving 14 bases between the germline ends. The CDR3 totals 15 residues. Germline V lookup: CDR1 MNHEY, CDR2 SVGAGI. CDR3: CASSPDFGAQETQYF. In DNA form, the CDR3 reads TGTGCCAGCAGTCCCGATTTTGGGGCCCAAGAGACCCAGTACTTC.

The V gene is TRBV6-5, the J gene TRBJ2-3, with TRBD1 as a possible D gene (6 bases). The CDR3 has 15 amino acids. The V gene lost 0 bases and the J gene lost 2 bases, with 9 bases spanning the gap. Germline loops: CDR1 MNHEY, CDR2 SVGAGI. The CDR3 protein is CASSYSRDTTDTQYF. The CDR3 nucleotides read TGTGCCAGCAGTTACTCTCGGGACACCACAGATACGCAGTATTTT.

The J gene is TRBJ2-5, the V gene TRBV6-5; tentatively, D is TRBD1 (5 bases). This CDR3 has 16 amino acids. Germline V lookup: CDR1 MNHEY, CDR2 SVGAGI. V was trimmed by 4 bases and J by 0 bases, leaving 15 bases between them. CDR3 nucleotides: TGTGCCAGCAGTTCCCCGGCTGGACAAAACCAAGAGACCCAGTACTTC. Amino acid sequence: CASSSPAGQNQETQYF.

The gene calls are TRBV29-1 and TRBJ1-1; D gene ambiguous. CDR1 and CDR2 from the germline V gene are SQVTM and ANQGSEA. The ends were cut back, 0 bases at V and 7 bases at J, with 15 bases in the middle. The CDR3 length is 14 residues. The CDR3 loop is CSVEDYPVRVEAFF. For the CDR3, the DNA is TGCAGCGTTGAAGATTATCCCGTCCGGGTTGAAGCTTTCTTT.

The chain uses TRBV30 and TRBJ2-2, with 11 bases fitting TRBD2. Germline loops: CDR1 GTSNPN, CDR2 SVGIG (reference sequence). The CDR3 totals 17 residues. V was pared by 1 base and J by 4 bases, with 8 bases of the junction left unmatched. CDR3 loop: CAWSETLAGERTGELFF. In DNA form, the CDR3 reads TGTGCCTGGAGTGAGACACTAGCGGGAGAACGCACCGGGGAGCTGTTTTTT.

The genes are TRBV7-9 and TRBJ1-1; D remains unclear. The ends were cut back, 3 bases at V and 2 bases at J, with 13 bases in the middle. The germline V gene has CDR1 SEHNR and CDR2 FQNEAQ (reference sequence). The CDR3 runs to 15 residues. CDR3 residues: CASSFGRTLNTEAFF. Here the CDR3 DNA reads TGTGCCAGCAGCTTTGGTAGGACTCTTAACACTGAAGCTTTCTTT.

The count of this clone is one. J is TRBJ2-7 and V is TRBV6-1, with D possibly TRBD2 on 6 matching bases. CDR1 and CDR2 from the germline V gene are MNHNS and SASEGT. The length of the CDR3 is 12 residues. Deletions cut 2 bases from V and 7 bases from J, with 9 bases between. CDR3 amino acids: CASSERTMEQYF. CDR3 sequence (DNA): TGTGCCAGCAGTGAAAGGACTATGGAGCAGTACTTC.

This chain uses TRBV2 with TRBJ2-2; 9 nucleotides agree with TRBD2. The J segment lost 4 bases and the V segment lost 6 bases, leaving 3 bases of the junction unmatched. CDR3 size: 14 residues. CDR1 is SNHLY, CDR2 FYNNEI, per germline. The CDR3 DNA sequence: TGTGCCAGCAGGCGGGAGGGGAGCACCGGGGAGCTGTTTTTT. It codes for CASRREGSTGELFF.

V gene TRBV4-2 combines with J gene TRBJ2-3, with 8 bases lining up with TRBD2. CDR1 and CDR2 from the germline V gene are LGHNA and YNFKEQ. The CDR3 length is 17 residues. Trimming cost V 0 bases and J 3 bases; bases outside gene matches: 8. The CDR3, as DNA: TGTGCCAGCAGCCAAGAGTCTGGAGCGGGAGAAACAGATACGCAGTATTTT. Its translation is CASSQESGAGETDTQYF.

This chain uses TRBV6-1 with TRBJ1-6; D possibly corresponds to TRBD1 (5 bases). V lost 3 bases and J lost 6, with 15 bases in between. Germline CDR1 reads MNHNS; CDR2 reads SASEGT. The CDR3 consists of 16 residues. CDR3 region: CASSEAGRSPNSPLHF. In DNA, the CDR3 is TGTGCCAGCAGTGAGGCAGGGAGGTCCCCTAATTCACCCCTCCACTTT.

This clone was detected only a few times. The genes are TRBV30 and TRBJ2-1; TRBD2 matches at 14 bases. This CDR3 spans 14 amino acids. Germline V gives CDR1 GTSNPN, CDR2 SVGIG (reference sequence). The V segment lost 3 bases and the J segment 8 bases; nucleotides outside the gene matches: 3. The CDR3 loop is CAWRGLAGVDEQFF. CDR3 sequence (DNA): TGTGCCTGGAGGGGACTAGCGGGAGTGGATGAGCAGTTCTTC. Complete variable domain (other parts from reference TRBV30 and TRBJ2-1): SQTIHQWPATLVQPVGSPLSLECTVEGTSNPNLYWYRQAAGRGLQLLFYSVGIGQISSEVPQNLSASRPQDRQFILSSKKLLLSDSGFYLCAWRGLAGVDEQFFGPGTRLTVL.

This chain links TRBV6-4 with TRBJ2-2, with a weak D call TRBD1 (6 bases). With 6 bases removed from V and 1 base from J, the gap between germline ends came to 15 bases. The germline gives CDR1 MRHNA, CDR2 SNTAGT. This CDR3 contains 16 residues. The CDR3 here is CASSLDRALNTGELFF. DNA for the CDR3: TGTGCCAGCAGCCTGGACAGAGCCTTGAACACCGGGGAGCTGTTTTTT.

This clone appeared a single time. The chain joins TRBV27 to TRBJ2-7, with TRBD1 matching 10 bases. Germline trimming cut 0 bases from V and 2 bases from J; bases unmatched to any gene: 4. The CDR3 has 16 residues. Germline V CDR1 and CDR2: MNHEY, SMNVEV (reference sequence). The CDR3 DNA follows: TGTGCCAGCAGTTTATCGCCCGGGACAGGGGCCTACGAGCAGTACTTC. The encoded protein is CASSLSPGTGAYEQYF.

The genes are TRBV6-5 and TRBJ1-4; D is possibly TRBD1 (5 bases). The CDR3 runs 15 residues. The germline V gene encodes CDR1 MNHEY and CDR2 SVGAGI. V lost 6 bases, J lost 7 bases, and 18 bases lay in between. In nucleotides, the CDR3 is TGTGCCAGCAGATCCCTTAGGGGAGGGAGTGAAAAACTGTTTTTT. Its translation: CASRSLRGGSEKLFF.

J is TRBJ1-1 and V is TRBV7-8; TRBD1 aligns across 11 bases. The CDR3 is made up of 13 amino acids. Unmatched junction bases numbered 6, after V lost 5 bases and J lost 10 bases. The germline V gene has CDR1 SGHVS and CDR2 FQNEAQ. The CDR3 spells CASSRGQGAGAFF. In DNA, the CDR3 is TGTGCCAGCAGCCGCGGACAGGGGGCTGGAGCTTTCTTT.

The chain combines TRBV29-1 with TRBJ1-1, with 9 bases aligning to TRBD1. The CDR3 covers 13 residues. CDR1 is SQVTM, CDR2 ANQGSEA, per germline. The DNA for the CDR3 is TGCAGTTCTTCGACAGGGGGAGTTACTGAAGCTTTCTTT. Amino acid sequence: CSSSTGGVTEAFF.

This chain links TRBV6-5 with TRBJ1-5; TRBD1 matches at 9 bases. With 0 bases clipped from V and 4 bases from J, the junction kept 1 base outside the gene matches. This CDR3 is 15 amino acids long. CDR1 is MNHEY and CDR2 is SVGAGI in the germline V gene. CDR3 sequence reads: CASSYSGTGNQPQHF. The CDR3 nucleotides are TGTGCCAGCAGTTACTCGGGGACAGGGAATCAGCCCCAGCATTTT.

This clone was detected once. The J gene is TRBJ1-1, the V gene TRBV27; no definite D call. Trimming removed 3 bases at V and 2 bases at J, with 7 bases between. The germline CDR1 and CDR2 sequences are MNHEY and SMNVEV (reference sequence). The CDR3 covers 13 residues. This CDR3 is CASSLVANTEAFF. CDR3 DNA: TGTGCCAGCAGTTTGGTAGCCAACACTGAAGCTTTCTTT.

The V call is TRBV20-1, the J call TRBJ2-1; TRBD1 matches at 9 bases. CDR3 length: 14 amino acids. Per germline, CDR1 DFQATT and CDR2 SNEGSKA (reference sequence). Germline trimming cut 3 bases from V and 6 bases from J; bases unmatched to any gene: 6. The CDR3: CSASRQGGSNEQFF. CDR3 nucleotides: TGCAGTGCTAGTCGACAGGGGGGTTCCAATGAGCAGTTCTTC.

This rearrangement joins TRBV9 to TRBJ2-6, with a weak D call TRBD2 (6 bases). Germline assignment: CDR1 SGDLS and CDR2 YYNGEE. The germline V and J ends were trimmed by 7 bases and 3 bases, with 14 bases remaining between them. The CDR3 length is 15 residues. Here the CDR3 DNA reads TGTGCCAGCTCAGGAGGGGTTGGTGGGGCCAACGTCCTGACTTTC. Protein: CASSGGVGGANVLTF.

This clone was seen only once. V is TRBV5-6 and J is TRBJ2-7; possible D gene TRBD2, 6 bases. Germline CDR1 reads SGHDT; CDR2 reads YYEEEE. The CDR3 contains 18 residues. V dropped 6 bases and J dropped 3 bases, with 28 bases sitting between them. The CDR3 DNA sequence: TGTGCCAGCACCCAACTGGGGGGAGGCCACCTAAGGGACTACGAGCAGTACGTC. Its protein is CASTQLGGGHLRDYEQYV.

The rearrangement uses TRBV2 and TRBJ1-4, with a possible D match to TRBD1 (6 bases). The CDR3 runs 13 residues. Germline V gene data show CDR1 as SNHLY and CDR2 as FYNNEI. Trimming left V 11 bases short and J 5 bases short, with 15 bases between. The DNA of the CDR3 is TGTGCCGGGGACCCAGGGGACAATGAAAAACTGTTTTTT. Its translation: CAGDPGDNEKLFF.

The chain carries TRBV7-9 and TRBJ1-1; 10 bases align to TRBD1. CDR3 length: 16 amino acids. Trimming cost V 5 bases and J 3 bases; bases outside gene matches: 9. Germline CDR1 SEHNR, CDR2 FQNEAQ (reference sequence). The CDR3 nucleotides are TGTGCCAGCAGCCAAGACAGGGGGCGGTTGCACACTGAAGCTTTCTTT. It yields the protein CASSQDRGRLHTEAFF. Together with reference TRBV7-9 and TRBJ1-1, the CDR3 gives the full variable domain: DTGVSQNPRHKITKRGQNVTFRCDPISEHNRLYWYRQTLGQGPEFLTYFQNEAQLEKSRLLSDRFSAERPKGSFSTLEIQRTEQGDSAMYLCASSQDRGRLHTEAFFGQGTRLTVV.

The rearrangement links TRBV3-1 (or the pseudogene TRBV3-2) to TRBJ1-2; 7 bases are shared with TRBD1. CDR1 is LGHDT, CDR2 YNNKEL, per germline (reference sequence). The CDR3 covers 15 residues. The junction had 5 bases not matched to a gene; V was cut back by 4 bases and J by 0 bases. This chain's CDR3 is CASSPWDRPNYGYTF. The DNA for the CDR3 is TGTGCCAGCAGCCCCTGGGACAGACCTAACTATGGCTACACCTTC.

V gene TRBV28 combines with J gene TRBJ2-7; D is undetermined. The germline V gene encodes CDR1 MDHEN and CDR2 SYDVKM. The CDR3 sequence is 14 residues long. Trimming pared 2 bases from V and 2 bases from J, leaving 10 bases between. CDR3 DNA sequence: TGTGCCAGCAGTTTAGGTAACAGAGCCTACGAGCAGTACTTC. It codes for CASSLGNRAYEQYF.

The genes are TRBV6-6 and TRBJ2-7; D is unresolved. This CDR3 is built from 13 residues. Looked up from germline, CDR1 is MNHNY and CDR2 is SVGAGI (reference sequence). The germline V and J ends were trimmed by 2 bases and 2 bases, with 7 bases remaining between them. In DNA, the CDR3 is TGTGCCAGCAGTTACGCGGAAACCTACGAGCAGTACTTC. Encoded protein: CASSYAETYEQYF.

CDR3 region: CASSFPPTGEETQYF. The DNA for the CDR3 is TGTGCCAGCAGTTTCCCCCCGACAGGGGAAGAGACCCAGTACTTC. J is TRBJ2-5 and V is TRBV28, with 8 nucleotides matching TRBD1. The germline V gene encodes CDR1 MDHEN and CDR2 SYDVKM. The CDR3 totals 15 residues. Unmatched junction bases numbered 6, after V lost 3 bases and J lost 3 bases.

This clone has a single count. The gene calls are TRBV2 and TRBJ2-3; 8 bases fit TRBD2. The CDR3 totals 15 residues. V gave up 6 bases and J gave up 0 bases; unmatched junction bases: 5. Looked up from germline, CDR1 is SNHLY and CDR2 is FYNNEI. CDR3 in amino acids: CASRSGGTSTDTQYF. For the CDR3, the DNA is TGTGCCAGCAGATCGGGGGGGACTAGCACAGATACGCAGTATTTT.

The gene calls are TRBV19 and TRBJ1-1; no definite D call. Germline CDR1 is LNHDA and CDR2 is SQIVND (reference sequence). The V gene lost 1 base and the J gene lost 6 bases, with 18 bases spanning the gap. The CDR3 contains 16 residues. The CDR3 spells CASSIAPGRALPEAFF. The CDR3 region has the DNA TGTGCCAGTAGTATAGCCCCGGGAAGAGCCCTACCTGAAGCTTTCTTT.

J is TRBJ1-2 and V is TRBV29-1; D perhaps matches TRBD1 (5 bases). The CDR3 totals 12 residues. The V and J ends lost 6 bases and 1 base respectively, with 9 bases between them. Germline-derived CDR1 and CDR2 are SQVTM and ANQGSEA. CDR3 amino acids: CSVKTDNYGYTF. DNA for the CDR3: TGCAGCGTGAAGACAGATAACTATGGCTACACCTTC.

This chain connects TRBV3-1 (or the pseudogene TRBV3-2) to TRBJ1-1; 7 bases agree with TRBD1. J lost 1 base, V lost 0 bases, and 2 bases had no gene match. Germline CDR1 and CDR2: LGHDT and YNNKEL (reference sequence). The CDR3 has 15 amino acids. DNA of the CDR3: TGTGCCAGCAGCCAAGAGACAGGGAGGAACACTGAAGCTTTCTTT. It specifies CASSQETGRNTEAFF.

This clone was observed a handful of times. The chain's CDR3 is CASGAGVLDTQYF. CDR3 nucleotides: TGTGCCAGCGGAGCGGGAGTGTTGGATACGCAGTATTTT. The chain couples TRBV5-4 to TRBJ2-3, with 8 bases aligning to TRBD2. Germline V gene sequence: CDR1 SGHNT, CDR2 YYREEE (reference sequence). J gave up 6 bases and V 7 bases, and 7 bases lay outside the gene matches. CDR3 length equals 13 residues.